This is a list of T cell receptor beta chains from one sample in a study of blood T cell repertoires in COVID-19. The table came from immunoSEQ multiplex PCR; TCRdb's copy has only in-frame clones and leaves some out. The top ten clones hold 4% to 6% of a sample with 30,000 to 45,000 clones, less than 95% of them seen once. The sequenced material came from peripheral blood. The source is a human donor in a cohort sampled during active COVID-19. CDR3s include the opening cysteine and the closing phenylalanine or tryptophan. The D gene is left open where the match is weak. Not all rows give a size; the values are once, few, many and, for expanded clones, a class.

V gene	J gene	D gene	clone size	CDR3 protein	CDR3 DNA
TRBV4-1	TRBJ1-2	NA	NA	CASSQPSIYGDGYTF	TGCGCCAGCAGCCAACCCTCTATATACGGGGATGGCTACACCTTC
TRBV30	TRBJ1-2	NA	NA	CAWEQANYGYTF	TGTGCCTGGGAACAAGCTAACTATGGCTACACCTTC
TRBV6-5	TRBJ1-2	TRBD1	once	CASRNQGAGYGYTF	TGTGCCAGCAGAAACCAGGGGGCAGGCTATGGCTACACCTTC
TRBV11-2	TRBJ2-7	TRBD1	NA	CASRRAGQGTASYEQYF	TGTGCCAGCCGCCGAGCTGGACAGGGAACCGCCTCCTACGAGCAGTACTTC
TRBV5-1	TRBJ1-2	NA	NA	CASSTWDNSRGYTF	TGCGCCAGCAGCACCTGGGACAATTCCCGTGGCTACACCTTC
TRBV7-7	TRBJ2-1	TRBD2	NA	CASSLGGGDYNEQFF	TGTGCCAGCAGCTTAGGTGGGGGGGATTACAATGAGCAGTTCTTC
TRBV28	TRBJ1-3	NA	NA	CASNTQGSGNTIYF	TGTGCCAGCAACACACAGGGTTCTGGAAACACCATATATTTT
TRBV7-2	TRBJ1-2	NA	NA	CASSFTGNLGSGYTF	TGTGCCAGCAGCTTCACAGGGAATCTTGGCTCTGGCTACACCTTC
TRBV5-4	TRBJ1-2	NA	NA	CASSFGRVDGYTF	TGTGCCAGCAGCTTTGGCAGGGTGGATGGCTACACCTTC
TRBV24-1	TRBJ1-5	NA	once	CATSDFDSPGSNQPQHF	TGTGCCACCAGTGACTTTGATAGCCCAGGGAGCAATCAGCCCCAGCATTTT
TRBV5-6	TRBJ2-3	TRBD2	NA	CASSSVGRAKTDTQYF	TGTGCCAGCAGCTCAGTCGGGAGGGCCAAAACAGATACGCAGTATTTT
TRBV7-3	TRBJ2-1	NA	NA	CASSPRGGLTYNEQFF	TGTGCCAGCAGCCCACGGGGTGGGCTGACCTACAATGAGCAGTTCTTC
TRBV28	TRBJ2-7	TRBD1	once	CASSLTGTYEQYF	TGTGCCAGCAGTTTGACAGGGACCTACGAGCAGTACTTC
TRBV4-3	TRBJ2-1	NA	NA	CASSQLAASTNEQFF	TGCGCCAGCAGCCAGCTAGCCGCCTCGACGAATGAGCAGTTCTTC
TRBV11-2	TRBJ2-3	NA	NA	CASSLGAGGTDTQYF	TGTGCCAGCAGCTTAGGGGCAGGGGGCACAGATACGCAGTATTTT
TRBV7-3	TRBJ1-2	TRBD1	NA	CASSPDRGVYTF	TGTGCCAGCAGCCCCGACAGGGGCGTTTACACCTTC
TRBV24-1	TRBJ2-1	NA	NA	CATSDFGRDNEQFF	TGTGCCACCAGTGATTTTGGCCGGGACAATGAGCAGTTCTTC
TRBV13	TRBJ2-3	TRBD2	NA	CASSLGSGTSGEVGVQYF	TGTGCCAGCAGCTTAGGATCTGGGACTAGCGGGGAGGTTGGTGTGCAGTATTTT
TRBV24-1	TRBJ2-1	NA	NA	CATSDLGGQGVNEQFF	TGTGCCACCAGTGACCTCGGAGGGCAAGGGGTTAATGAGCAGTTCTTC
TRBV28	TRBJ1-2	NA	NA	CASSKKQGSNYGYTF	TGTGCCAGCAGCAAGAAACAGGGTTCTAACTATGGCTACACCTTC
TRBV27	TRBJ2-3	TRBD2	NA	CASSPGSSGRHTDTQYF	TGTGCCAGCAGTCCCGGATCTAGCGGGAGACACACAGATACGCAGTATTTT
TRBV5-1	TRBJ1-1	TRBD1	NA	CASSQTGDTEAFF	TGCGCCAGCAGCCAGACAGGGGACACTGAAGCTTTCTTT
TRBV5-6	TRBJ2-1	NA	NA	CASSFSDSRNEQFF	TGTGCCAGCAGCTTTTCCGACTCCCGCAATGAGCAGTTCTTC
TRBV19	TRBJ2-1	TRBD2	once	CASSIRAGVFRLNNEQFF	TGTGCCAGTAGTATCCGGGCGGGAGTGTTCCGTTTAAACAATGAGCAGTTCTTC
TRBV5-5	TRBJ1-5	NA	NA	CASSLGRGSLGSQPQHF	TGTGCCAGCAGCTTGGGACGGGGGAGCCTGGGCTCGCAGCCCCAGCATTTT
TRBV7-9	TRBJ2-5	NA	NA	CASSLELVIQETQYF	TGTGCCAGCAGCTTAGAACTAGTCATACAAGAGACCCAGTACTTC
TRBV19	TRBJ1-3	NA	NA	CASRPLSSGNTIYF	TGTGCCAGTAGGCCTCTAAGCTCTGGAAACACCATATATTTT
TRBV20-1	TRBJ2-7	NA	NA	CSARMTFEQYF	TGCAGTGCTAGGATGACTTTCGAGCAGTACTTC
TRBV29-1	TRBJ2-1	TRBD2	NA	CSVKKAGGLNEQFF	TGCAGCGTCAAAAAGGCGGGAGGGCTCAATGAGCAGTTCTTC
TRBV21-1	TRBJ2-5	NA	few	CASSKARTSGEETQYF	TGTGCCAGCAGCAAAGCCCGGACTAGCGGGGAAGAGACCCAGTACTTC
TRBV18	TRBJ1-5	NA	NA	CASSPQGTSSYSGNQPQHF	TGTGCCAGCTCACCACAGGGCACTAGCAGTTACTCGGGCAATCAGCCCCAGCATTTT
TRBV5-1	TRBJ2-5	NA	NA	CASSFGGGGQETQYF	TGCGCCAGCAGCTTTGGGGGCGGGGGCCAAGAGACCCAGTACTTC
TRBV5-4	TRBJ2-1	TRBD2	NA	CASSLPLAGVNEQFF	TGTGCCAGCAGCTTACCACTAGCGGGAGTCAATGAGCAGTTCTTC
TRBV28	TRBJ1-6	NA	NA	CASSSQAGANHSPLHF	TGTGCCAGCAGTTCTCAGGCGGGGGCAAACCATTCACCCCTCCACTTT
TRBV5-1	TRBJ1-2	NA	once	CASSLAKGAWNYGYTF	TGCGCCAGCAGCTTGGCCAAAGGGGCGTGGAACTATGGCTACACCTTC
TRBV5-1	TRBJ2-1	TRBD2	NA	CASSLKLAGSNEQFF	TGCGCCAGCAGCTTGAAACTAGCGGGCAGCAATGAGCAGTTCTTC
TRBV6-6	TRBJ1-6	TRBD1	NA	CASTITGTVGSPLHF	TGTGCCAGCACCATAACCGGGACAGTAGGTTCACCCCTCCACTTT
TRBV9	TRBJ2-1	TRBD2	few	CASSVGPTSGLSSDEQFF	TGTGCCAGCAGCGTAGGCCCGACTAGCGGGTTAAGTAGTGATGAGCAGTTCTTC
TRBV28	TRBJ2-3	TRBD2	NA	CASSSSGGLTDTQYF	TGTGCCAGCAGTTCCAGCGGGGGGCTCACAGATACGCAGTATTTT
TRBV28	TRBJ2-7	NA	NA	CASSPTDSYEQYF	TGTGCCAGCAGTCCAACAGACAGCTACGAGCAGTACTTC
TRBV30	TRBJ1-5	NA	NA	CAWQNRVDQPQHF	TGTGCCTGGCAAAACAGGGTGGATCAGCCCCAGCATTTT